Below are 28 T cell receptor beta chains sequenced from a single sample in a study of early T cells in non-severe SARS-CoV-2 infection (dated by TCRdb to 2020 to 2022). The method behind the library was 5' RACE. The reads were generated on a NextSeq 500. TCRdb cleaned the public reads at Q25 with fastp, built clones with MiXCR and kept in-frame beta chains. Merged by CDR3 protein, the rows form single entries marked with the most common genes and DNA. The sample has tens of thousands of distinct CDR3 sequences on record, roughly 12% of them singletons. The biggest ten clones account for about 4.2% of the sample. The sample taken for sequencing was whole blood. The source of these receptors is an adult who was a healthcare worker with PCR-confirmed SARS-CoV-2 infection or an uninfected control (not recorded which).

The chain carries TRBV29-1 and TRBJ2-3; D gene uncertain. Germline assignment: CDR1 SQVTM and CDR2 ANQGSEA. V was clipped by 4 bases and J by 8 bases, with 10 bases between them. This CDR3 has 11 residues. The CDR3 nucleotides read TGCAGCGTTGGTGATGTTAGTACGCAGTATTTT. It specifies CSVGDVSTQYF.

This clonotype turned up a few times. The chain's CDR3 is CASSEARVAGVSDTQYF. The CDR3 coding sequence is TGTGCCAGCAGTGAAGCGAGGGTAGCGGGAGTGTCAGATACGCAGTATTTT. This chain connects TRBV2 to TRBJ2-3, with 9 bases that match TRBD2. The CDR3 runs 17 residues. CDR1 SNHLY and CDR2 FYNNEI come from the germline V gene. The junction had 8 bases not matched to a gene; V was cut back by 0 bases and J by 4 bases. Looking up the rest from reference TRBV2 and TRBJ2-3 gives the full variable domain: EPEVTQTPSHQVTQMGQEVILRCVPISNHLYFYWYRQILGQKVEFLVSFYNNEISEKSEIFDDQFSVERPDGSNFTLKIRSTKLEDSAMYFCASSEARVAGVSDTQYFGPGTRLTVL.

This CDR3 is CASSSSLAGGWDTQYF. The CDR3 coding sequence is TGTGCCAGCAGTTCCTCACTAGCGGGGGGATGGGATACGCAGTATTTT. This chain joins TRBV28 and TRBJ2-3; 12 bases match TRBD2. The length of the CDR3 is 16 residues. The germline V gene encodes CDR1 MDHEN and CDR2 SYDVKM. V trimming: 4 bases; J trimming: 6 bases; junction bases outside the gene matches: 8. Looking up the rest from reference TRBV28 and TRBJ2-3 gives the full variable domain: DVKVTQSSRYLVKRTGEKVFLECVQDMDHENMFWYRQDPGLGLRLIYFSYDVKMKEKGDIPEGYSVSREKKERFSLILESASTNQTSMYLCASSSSLAGGWDTQYFGPGTRLTVL.

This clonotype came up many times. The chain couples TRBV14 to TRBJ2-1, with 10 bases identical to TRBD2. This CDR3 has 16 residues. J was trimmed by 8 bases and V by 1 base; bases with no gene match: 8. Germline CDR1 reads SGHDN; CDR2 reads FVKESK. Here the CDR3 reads CASSQVAGGHSDEQFF. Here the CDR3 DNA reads TGTGCCAGCAGCCAAGTAGCGGGGGGCCATAGCGATGAGCAGTTCTTC. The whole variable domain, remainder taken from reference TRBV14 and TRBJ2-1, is EAGVTQFPSHSVIEKGQTVTLRCDPISGHDNLYWYRRVMGKEIKFLLHFVKESKQDESGMPNNRFLAERTGGTYSTLKVQPAELEDSGVYFCASSQVAGGHSDEQFFGPGTRLTVL.

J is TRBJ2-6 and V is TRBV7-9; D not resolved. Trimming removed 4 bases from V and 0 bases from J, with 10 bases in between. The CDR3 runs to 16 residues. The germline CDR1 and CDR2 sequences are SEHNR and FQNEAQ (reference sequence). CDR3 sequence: CASSWPDNSGANVLTF. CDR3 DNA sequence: TGTGCCAGCAGCTGGCCCGACAACTCTGGGGCCAACGTCCTGACTTTC.

The DNA of the CDR3 is TGTGCCAGCAGTCGTACCTCCTACGAGCAGTACTTC. Translated, it gives CASSRTSYEQYF. The chain uses TRBV3-1 and TRBJ2-7, with unresolved D. This CDR3 comprises 12 residues. V lost 6 bases to trimming and J lost 0 bases, with 6 bases between them. CDR1 and CDR2 (germline): LGHDT, YNNKEL (reference sequence).

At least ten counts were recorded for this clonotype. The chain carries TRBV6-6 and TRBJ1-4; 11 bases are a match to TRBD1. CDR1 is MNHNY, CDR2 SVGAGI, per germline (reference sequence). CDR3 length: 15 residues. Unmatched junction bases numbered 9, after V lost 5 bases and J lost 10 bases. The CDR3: CASSPPGQGGGKLFF. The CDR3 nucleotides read TGTGCCAGCAGTCCCCCGGGACAGGGGGGTGGAAAACTGTTTTTT.

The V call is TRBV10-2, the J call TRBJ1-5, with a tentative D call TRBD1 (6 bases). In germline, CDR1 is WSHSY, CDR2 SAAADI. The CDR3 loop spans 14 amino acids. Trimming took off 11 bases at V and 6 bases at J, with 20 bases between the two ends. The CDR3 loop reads CAGSRGGSGQPQHF. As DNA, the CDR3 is TGCGCCGGGTCCCGGGGGGGCTCGGGTCAGCCCCAGCATTTT.

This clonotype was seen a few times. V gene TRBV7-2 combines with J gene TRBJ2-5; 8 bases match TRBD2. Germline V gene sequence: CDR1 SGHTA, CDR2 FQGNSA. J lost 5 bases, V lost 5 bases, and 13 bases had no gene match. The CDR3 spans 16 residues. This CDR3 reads CASSLALGGAGETQYF. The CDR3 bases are TGTGCCAGCAGCCTCGCGCTCGGGGGGGCCGGCGAGACCCAGTACTTC.

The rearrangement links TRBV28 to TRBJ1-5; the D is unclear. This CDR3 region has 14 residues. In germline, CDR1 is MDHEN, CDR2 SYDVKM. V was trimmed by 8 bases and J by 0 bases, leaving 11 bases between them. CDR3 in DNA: TGTGCCAGCCGAGAGGTCTATAGCAATCAGCCCCAGCATTTT. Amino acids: CASREVYSNQPQHF.

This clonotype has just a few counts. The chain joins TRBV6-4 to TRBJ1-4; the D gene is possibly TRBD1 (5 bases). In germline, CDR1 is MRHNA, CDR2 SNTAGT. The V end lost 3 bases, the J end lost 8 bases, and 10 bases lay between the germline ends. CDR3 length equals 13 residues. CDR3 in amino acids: CASSETWGEKLFF. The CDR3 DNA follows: TGTGCCAGCAGTGAGACCTGGGGGGAAAAACTGTTTTTT.

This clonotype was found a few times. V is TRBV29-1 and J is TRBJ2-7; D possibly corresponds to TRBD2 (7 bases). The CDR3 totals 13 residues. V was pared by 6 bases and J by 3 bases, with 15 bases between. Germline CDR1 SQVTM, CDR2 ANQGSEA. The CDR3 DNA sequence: TGCAGCGTCCTTGGGGGGGCCAACTACGAGCAGTACTTC. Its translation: CSVLGGANYEQYF.

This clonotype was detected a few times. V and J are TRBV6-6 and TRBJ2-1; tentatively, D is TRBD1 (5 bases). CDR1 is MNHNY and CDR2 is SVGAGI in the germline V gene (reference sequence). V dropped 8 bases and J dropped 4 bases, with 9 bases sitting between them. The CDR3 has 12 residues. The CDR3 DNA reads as TGTGCCAGCCGAAAGGGGTACAATGAGCAGTTCTTC. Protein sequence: CASRKGYNEQFF.

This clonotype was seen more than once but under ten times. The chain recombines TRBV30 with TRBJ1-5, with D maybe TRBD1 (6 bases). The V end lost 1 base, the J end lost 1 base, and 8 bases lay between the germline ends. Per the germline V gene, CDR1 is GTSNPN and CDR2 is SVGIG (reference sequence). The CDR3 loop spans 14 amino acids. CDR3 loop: CAWSEGQSNQPQHF. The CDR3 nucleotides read TGTGCCTGGAGTGAGGGACAAAGCAATCAGCCCCAGCATTTT.

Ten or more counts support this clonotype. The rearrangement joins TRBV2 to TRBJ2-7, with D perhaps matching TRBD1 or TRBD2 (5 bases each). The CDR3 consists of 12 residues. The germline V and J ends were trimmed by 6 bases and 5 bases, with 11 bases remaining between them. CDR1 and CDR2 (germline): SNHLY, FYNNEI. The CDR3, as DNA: TGTGCCAGCAGGGGGGACGGCGACGAGCAGTACTTC. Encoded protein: CASRGDGDEQYF.

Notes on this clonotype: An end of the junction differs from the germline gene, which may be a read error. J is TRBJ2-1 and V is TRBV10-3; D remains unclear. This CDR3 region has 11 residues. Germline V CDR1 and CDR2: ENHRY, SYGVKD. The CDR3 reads CAISAHKEQFF. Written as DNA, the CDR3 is TGTGCCATCAGTGCGCACAAAGAGCAGTTCTTC.

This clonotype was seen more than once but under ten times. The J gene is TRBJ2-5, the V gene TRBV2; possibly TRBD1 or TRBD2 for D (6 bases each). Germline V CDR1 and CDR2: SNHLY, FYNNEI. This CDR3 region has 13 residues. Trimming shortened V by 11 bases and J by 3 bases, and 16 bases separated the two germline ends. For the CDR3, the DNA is TGTGCCGGACAGACTAGTGATAAAGAGACCCAGTACTTC. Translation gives CAGQTSDKETQYF. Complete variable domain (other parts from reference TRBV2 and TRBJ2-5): EPEVTQTPSHQVTQMGQEVILRCVPISNHLYFYWYRQILGQKVEFLVSFYNNEISEKSEIFDDQFSVERPDGSNFTLKIRSTKLEDSAMYFCAGQTSDKETQYFGPGTRLLVL.

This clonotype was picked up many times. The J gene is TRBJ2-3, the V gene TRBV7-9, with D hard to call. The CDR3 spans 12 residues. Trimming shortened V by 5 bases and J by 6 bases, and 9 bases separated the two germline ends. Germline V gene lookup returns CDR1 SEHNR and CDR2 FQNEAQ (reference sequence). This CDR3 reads CASSGPPDTQYF. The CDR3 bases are TGTGCCAGCAGCGGACCTCCGGATACGCAGTATTTT.

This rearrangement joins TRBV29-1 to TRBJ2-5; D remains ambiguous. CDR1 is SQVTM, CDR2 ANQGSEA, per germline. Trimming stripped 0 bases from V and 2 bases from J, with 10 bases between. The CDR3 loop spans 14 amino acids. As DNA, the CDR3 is TGCAGCGTTGAAGACTTGGCCAGACAAGAGACCCAGTACTTC. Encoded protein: CSVEDLARQETQYF.

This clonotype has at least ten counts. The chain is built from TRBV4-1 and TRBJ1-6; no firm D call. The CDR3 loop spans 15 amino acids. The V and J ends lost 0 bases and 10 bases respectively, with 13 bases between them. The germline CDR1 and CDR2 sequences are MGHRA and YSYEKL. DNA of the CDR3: TGCGCCAGCAGCCAAGATCCAAGGGTGCGCTCACCCCTCCACTTT. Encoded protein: CASSQDPRVRSPLHF.

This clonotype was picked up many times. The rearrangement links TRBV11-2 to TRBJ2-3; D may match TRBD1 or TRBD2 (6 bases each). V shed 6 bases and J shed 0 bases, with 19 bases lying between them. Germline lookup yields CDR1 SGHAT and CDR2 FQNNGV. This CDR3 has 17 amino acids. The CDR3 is CASRRGQGYPSTDTQYF. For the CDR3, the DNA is TGTGCCAGCAGACGGGGGCAGGGTTACCCTAGCACAGATACGCAGTATTTT.

CDR3 nucleotides: TGCAGTGCTATAATCGCTTCCAGGGCGGGGTTCTTCAACGAGCAGTACTTC. Residues: CSAIIASRAGFFNEQYF. The chain is built from TRBV20-1 and TRBJ2-7, with D possibly TRBD2 on 6 matching bases. The germline V and J ends were trimmed by 4 bases and 5 bases, with 27 bases remaining between them. In germline, CDR1 is DFQATT, CDR2 SNEGSKA (reference sequence). The CDR3 runs 17 residues.

CDR3 protein: CASSSDGGEAFF. CDR3 in DNA: TGCGCCAGCAGTTCGGACGGGGGTGAAGCTTTCTTT. The chain couples TRBV5-1 to TRBJ1-1, with D maybe TRBD1 (5 bases). Between the trimmed V and J ends, which lost 5 bases and 7 bases, there was a span of 12 bases. The CDR3 extends over 12 amino acids. Germline CDR1 reads SGHRS; CDR2 reads YFSETQ.

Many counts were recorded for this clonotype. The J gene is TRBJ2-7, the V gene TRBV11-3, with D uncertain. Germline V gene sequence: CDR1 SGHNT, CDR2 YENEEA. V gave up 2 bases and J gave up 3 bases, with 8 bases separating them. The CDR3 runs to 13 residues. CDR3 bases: TGTGCCAGCAGCTTATCCTATAACTACGAGCAGTACTTC. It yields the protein CASSLSYNYEQYF. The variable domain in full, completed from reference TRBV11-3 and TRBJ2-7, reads EAGVVQSPRYKIIEKKQPVAFWCNPISGHNTLYWYLQNLGQGPELLIRYENEEAVDDSQLPKDRFSAERLKGVDSTLKIQPAELGDSAVYLCASSLSYNYEQYFGPGTRLTVT.

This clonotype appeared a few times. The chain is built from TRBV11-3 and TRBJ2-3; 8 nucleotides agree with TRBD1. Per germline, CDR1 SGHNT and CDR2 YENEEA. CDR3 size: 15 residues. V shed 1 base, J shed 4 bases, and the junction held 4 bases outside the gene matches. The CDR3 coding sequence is TGTGCCAGCAGCTTAGGAGACAGGGGAGCAGATACGCAGTATTTT. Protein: CASSLGDRGADTQYF.

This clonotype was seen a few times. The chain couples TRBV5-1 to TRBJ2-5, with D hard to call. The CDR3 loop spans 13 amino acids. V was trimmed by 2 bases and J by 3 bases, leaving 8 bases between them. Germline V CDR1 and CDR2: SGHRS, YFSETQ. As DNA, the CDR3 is TGCGCCAGCAGCTTCCAGGCTGAAGAGACCCAGTACTTC. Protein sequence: CASSFQAEETQYF. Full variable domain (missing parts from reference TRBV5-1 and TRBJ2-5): KAGVTQTPRYLIKTRGQQVTLSCSPISGHRSVSWYQQTPGQGLQFLFEYFSETQRNKGNFPGRFSGRQFSNSRSEMNVSTLELGDSALYLCASSFQAEETQYFGPGTRLLVL.

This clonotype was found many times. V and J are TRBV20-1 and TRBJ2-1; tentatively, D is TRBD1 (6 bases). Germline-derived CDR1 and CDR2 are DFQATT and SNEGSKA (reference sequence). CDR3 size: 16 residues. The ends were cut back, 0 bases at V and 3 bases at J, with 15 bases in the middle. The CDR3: CSARDYGTLRYNEQFF. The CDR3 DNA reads TGCAGTGCTAGAGATTACGGGACACTCCGCTACAATGAGCAGTTCTTC.

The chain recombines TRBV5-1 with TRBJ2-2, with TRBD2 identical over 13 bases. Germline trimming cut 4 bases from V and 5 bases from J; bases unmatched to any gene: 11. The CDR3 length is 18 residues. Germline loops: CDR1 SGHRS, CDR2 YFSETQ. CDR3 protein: CASSPQLAGGPQTGELFF. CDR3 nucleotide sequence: TGCGCCAGCAGCCCACAACTAGCGGGAGGGCCGCAGACCGGGGAGCTGTTTTTT.